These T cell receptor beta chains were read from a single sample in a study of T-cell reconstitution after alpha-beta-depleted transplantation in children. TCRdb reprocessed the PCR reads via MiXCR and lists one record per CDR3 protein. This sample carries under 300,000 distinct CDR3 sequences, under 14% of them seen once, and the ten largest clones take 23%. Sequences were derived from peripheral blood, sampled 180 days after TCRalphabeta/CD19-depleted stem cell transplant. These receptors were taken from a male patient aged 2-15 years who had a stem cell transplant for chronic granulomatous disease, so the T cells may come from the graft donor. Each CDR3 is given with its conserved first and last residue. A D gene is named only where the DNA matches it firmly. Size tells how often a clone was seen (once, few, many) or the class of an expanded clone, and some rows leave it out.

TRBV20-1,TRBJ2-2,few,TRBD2,TGCAGTGCTAGAGATTTCCGTTGGGGGGGGGCCGGGGAGCTGTTTTTT,CSARDFRWGGAGELFF
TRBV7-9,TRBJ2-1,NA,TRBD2,TGTGCCAGCAGCCCCCATGCGGGAGATTGGAGAGAGCAGTTCTTC,CASSPHAGDWREQFF
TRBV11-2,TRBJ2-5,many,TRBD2,TGTGCCAGCAGCTTAGGAATTAGCGGGAGGTTTAAAGAGACCCAGTACTTC,CASSLGISGRFKETQYF
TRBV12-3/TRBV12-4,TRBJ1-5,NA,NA,TGTACCAGCAGTCACAAAGTCCTAGGGGGGCGCAGGAGCAATCAGCCCCAGCATTTT,CTSSHKVLGGRRSNQPQHF
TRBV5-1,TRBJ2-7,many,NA,TGCGCCAGCAGCTTCTATGAGGAGCAGTACTTC,CASSFYEEQYF
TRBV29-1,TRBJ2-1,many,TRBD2,TGCAGCGAGGGCCCAGCGGGAGTATATAATGAGCAGTTCTTC,CSEGPAGVYNEQFF
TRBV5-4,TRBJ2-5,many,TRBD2,TGTGCCAGCAGCTTGATTCGAACGGGGGGGACCCAGTACTTC,CASSLIRTGGTQYF
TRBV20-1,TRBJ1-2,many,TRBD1,TGCAGTGCTAGCATGACAGGGGGCAACTATGGCTACACCTTC,CSASMTGGNYGYTF
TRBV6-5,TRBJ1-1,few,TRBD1,TGTGCCAGCAGTTATGACAGGGTAGAAGCTTTCTTT,CASSYDRVEAFF
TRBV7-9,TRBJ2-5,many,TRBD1,TGTGCCAGCAGCCCGCACGACAGGGAACGAGAGACCCAGTACTTC,CASSPHDRERETQYF
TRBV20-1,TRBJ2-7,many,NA,TGCAGTGCTAGAGATGGGCAAAACTCCTACGAGCAGTACTTC,CSARDGQNSYEQYF
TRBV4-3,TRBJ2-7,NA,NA,TGCGCCAGCAGCCAAGTAGTGGGGGGGCCCCAGTACTTC,CASSQVVGGPQYF
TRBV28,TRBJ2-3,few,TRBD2,TGTGCCAGCAGCTCCTCCAATAGCGGGAGCCGATTACCCACAGATACGCAGTATTTT,CASSSSNSGSRLPTDTQYF
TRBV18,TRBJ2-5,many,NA,TGTGCCAGCTCACGTTGGCCCCAAGAGACCCAGTACTTC,CASSRWPQETQYF
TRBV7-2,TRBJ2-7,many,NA,TGTGCCAGCAGCTTATTAACCTACGAGCAGTACTTC,CASSLLTYEQYF
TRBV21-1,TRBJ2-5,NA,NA,TGTGCCAGCAGCAACCGGGACCCATTACAAGAGACCCAGTACTTC,CASSNRDPLQETQYF
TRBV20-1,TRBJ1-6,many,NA,TGCAGTGCTAGAGACTTACGGACAGTTTTTAATTCACCCCTCCACTTT,CSARDLRTVFNSPLHF
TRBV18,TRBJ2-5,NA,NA,TGTGCCAGCTCACCCGGCCCCCGGATTCAAGAGACCGAGTACTTC,CASSPGPRIQETEYF
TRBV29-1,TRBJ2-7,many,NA,TGCAGCGTGGCCGGGACACTTTACGAGCAGTACTTC,CSVAGTLYEQYF
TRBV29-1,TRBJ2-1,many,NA,TGCAGCGTTGGTCCCAGGGTAGTGGACAATGAGCAGTTCTTC,CSVGPRVVDNEQFF
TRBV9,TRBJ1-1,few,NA,TGTGCCAGCAGCGTAGAGGGGCTGGCTGAAGCTTTCTTT,CASSVEGLAEAFF
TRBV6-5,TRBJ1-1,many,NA,TGTGCCAGCAGGGGGAACACTGAAGCTTTCTTT,CASRGNTEAFF
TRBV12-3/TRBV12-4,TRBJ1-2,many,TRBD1,TGTGCCAGCAGTATAGGGACAGGTGGCTATGGCTACACCTTC,CASSIGTGGYGYTF
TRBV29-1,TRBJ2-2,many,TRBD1,TGCAGCGTTGGGGGACAGGGAAAGGGGGCCGGGGAGCTGTTTTTT,CSVGGQGKGAGELFF
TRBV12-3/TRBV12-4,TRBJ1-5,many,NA,TGTGCCAGCAGTTTAACAGTGGATCAGCCCCAGCATTTT,CASSLTVDQPQHF
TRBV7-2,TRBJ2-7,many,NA,TGTGCCAGCAGCTTAGGGGGACATAACTCCTACGAGCAGTACTTC,CASSLGGHNSYEQYF
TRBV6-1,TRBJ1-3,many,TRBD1,TGTGCCAGCAGGCAACAGGGGGCTTCTGGAAACACCATATATTTT,CASRQQGASGNTIYF
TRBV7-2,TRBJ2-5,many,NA,TGTGCCAGCAGCTTAAACCAGGGCACGGCCCAGTACTTC,CASSLNQGTAQYF
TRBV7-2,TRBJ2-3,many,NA,TGTGCCAGCAGCTTAGGGCCTAGGACGCTAGCCCTGACAGATACGCAGTATTTT,CASSLGPRTLALTDTQYF
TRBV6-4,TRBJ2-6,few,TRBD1,TGTGCCAGCAGTCACTTCCGAATCACTGGGGACAGGGGGCCCTCTGGGGCCAACGTCCTGACTTTC,CASSHFRITGDRGPSGANVLTF
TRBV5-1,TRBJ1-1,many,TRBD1,TGCGCCAGCAGCTTGTGGTCGTCTAGGGGGCGAGGCACTGAAGCTTTCTTT,CASSLWSSRGRGTEAFF
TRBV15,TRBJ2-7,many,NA,TGTGCCACCAGCAGAACCGGGTCGTCAGCCTACGAGCAGTACTTC,CATSRTGSSAYEQYF
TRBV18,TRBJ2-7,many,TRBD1,TGTGCCAGCTCACCTACAGGGGGCTACGAGCAGTACTTC,CASSPTGGYEQYF
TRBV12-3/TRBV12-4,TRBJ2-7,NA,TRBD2,TGTGCCAGCTGTTTAGCGGTCCTAGCGGGAGGGCCCCATTCCTACGAGCAGTACTTC,CASCLAVLAGGPHSYEQYF
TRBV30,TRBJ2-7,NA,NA,TGTGCCTGGAGTGTAAACCTGTCCTACGAGCAGTACTTC,CAWSVNLSYEQYF
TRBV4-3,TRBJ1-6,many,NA,TGCGCCAGCAGCCAAGATCATGGGAGCTCCTATAATTCACCCCTCCACTTT,CASSQDHGSSYNSPLHF
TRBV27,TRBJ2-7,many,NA,TGTGCCAGCAGCACGCACGGGGGCCGCTACGAGCAGTACTTC,CASSTHGGRYEQYF
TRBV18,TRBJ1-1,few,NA,TGTGCCAGCTCAACCTGGGAGGGCACTGAAGCTTTCTTT,CASSTWEGTEAFF
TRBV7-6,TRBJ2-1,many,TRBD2,TGTGCCAGCAGCTTAGCGGGTAGCGGGGGAAACAATGAGCAGTTCTTC,CASSLAGSGGNNEQFF
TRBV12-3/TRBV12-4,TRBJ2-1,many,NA,TGTGCCAGCAGTCGATTCGTAGGACTCTCTGAGCAGTTCTTC,CASSRFVGLSEQFF
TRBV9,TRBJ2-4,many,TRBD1,TGTGCCAGCAGCGCTCCAAGTAGGGGGCTAGCCAAAAACATTCAGTACTTC,CASSAPSRGLAKNIQYF